The 22 T cell receptor beta chains below come from one sample, sequenced in a study of technical replicates of blood from a handful of donors. This table comes from immunoSEQ multiplex PCR, and its TCRdb copy is limited to in-frame clones, with some not included. The sample holds approximately 13,000 clones; 65% to 85% are singletons and the top ten take around 11%. Sequencing was performed on PBMCs. The receptor source for this set is a human donor in good health.

The genes are TRBV2 and TRBJ2-3; 9 bases fit TRBD2. The ends lost 4 bases at V and 4 bases at J; junction bases unmatched: 6. This CDR3 comprises 15 residues. CDR1 and CDR2 from the germline V gene are SNHLY and FYNNEI. The CDR3 loop is CASSVAGGQADTQYF. Written as DNA, the CDR3 is TGTGCCAGCAGTGTGGCGGGAGGGCAGGCAGATACGCAGTATTTT.

V is TRBV7-9 and J is TRBJ2-3; the match to TRBD2 covers 9 bases. Per the germline V gene, CDR1 is SEHNR and CDR2 is FQNEAQ (reference sequence). Germline trimming cut 4 bases from V and 6 bases from J; bases unmatched to any gene: 8. The CDR3 has 15 residues. CDR3: CASSWVAGGPDTQYF. As DNA, the CDR3 is TGTGCCAGCAGCTGGGTGGCGGGAGGGCCGGATACGCAGTATTTT.

The chain links TRBV5-1 to TRBJ2-5, with 9 bases matching TRBD1. In germline, CDR1 is SGHRS, CDR2 YFSETQ. V lost 4 bases to trimming and J lost 4 bases; unmatched junction nucleotides: 11. This CDR3 is built from 16 residues. The CDR3 DNA follows: TGCGCCAGCAGCCTGCCCGGGACAGGGTTCGTAGAGACCCAGTACTTC. Residues: CASSLPGTGFVETQYF.

The chain joins TRBV7-6 to TRBJ1-5; tentative D call: TRBD1 (5 bases). V was shortened by 1 base and J by 8 bases, with 18 bases between the two germline ends. Germline-derived CDR1 and CDR2 are SGHVS and FNYEAQ. The CDR3 contains 16 residues. The CDR3 nucleotides read TGTGCCAGCAGCTTAGAAGTGTGGGACGGGAGAGAGCCCCAGCATTTT. It specifies CASSLEVWDGREPQHF.

V and J are TRBV7-9 and TRBJ2-3; 8 bases agree with TRBD1. Germline CDR1 SEHNR, CDR2 FQNEAQ (reference sequence). V was clipped by 1 base and J by 8 bases; unmatched bases: 20. The CDR3 length is 19 residues. CDR3 region: CASSLGLAGGDLLVGTQYF. The CDR3 coding sequence is TGTGCCAGCAGCTTAGGGTTGGCAGGGGGCGACCTGCTAGTGGGTACGCAGTATTTT.

The rearrangement links TRBV28 to TRBJ2-3; D is perhaps TRBD2 (6 bases). Germline V gives CDR1 MDHEN, CDR2 SYDVKM. V was shortened by 8 bases and J by 5 bases, with 14 bases between the two germline ends. CDR3 length: 13 amino acids. As DNA, the CDR3 is TGTGCCAGCGGATTGGCGGGGATAGATACGCAGTATTTT. Translating gives CASGLAGIDTQYF.

This clone was recorded once. The genes are TRBV28 and TRBJ2-3; 10 nucleotides match TRBD2. Germline CDR1 MDHEN, CDR2 SYDVKM. Germline trimming cut 0 bases from V and 0 bases from J; bases unmatched to any gene: 3. The CDR3 totals 17 residues. The CDR3 reads CASSLWELAGSTDTQYF. Here the CDR3 DNA reads TGTGCCAGCAGTTTATGGGAACTAGCGGGGAGCACAGATACGCAGTATTTT.

The chain recombines TRBV30 with TRBJ2-5, with D perhaps TRBD1 (6 bases). The length of the CDR3 is 13 residues. In germline, CDR1 is GTSNPN, CDR2 SVGIG (reference sequence). V lost 3 bases and J 5 bases, leaving 13 bases between the germline ends. This CDR3 is CAWRGQGWETQYF. The CDR3 DNA is TGTGCCTGGAGAGGGCAGGGGTGGGAGACCCAGTACTTC.

This sequence joins TRBV11-3 and TRBJ2-1; 9 nucleotides agree with TRBD1. This CDR3 contains 16 residues. The V gene's germline CDR1 is SGHNT and CDR2 YENEEA. The ends lost 5 bases at V and 4 bases at J; junction bases unmatched: 9. The CDR3 DNA sequence: TGTGCCAGCAGCCCACGTTCCGGACAGGGGTACAATGAGCAGTTCTTC. Translating gives CASSPRSGQGYNEQFF. The full variable domain, completed using reference TRBV11-3 and TRBJ2-1, is EAGVVQSPRYKIIEKKQPVAFWCNPISGHNTLYWYLQNLGQGPELLIRYENEEAVDDSQLPKDRFSAERLKGVDSTLKIQPAELGDSAVYLCASSPRSGQGYNEQFFGPGTRLTVL.

This clone has more than one count but fewer than ten. The CDR3 sequence is CASSTRSEGWAFF. The CDR3 DNA sequence: TGTGCCAGTAGTACTCGCTCGGAGGGGTGGGCTTTCTTT. The chain uses TRBV19 and TRBJ1-1; D is possibly TRBD1 (5 bases). The CDR3 sequence is 13 residues long. Per the germline V gene, CDR1 is LNHDA and CDR2 is SQIVND (reference sequence). V dropped 4 bases and J dropped 11 bases, with 17 bases sitting between them. The complete variable domain, with remaining parts taken from reference TRBV19 and TRBJ1-1, reads DGGITQSPKYLFRKEGQNVTLSCEQNLNHDAMYWYRQDPGQGLRLIYYSQIVNDFQKGDIAEGYSVSREKKESFPLTVTSAQKNPTAFYLCASSTRSEGWAFFGQGTRLTVV.

The chain uses TRBV6-4 and TRBJ2-2; 8 bases agree with TRBD2. This CDR3 comprises 14 residues. J was trimmed by 3 bases and V by 3 bases; bases with no gene match: 0. Germline V gene lookup returns CDR1 MRHNA and CDR2 SNTAGT. For the CDR3, the DNA is TGTGCCAGCAGTGAAGCGGGGGACACCGGGGAGCTGTTTTTT. This codes for CASSEAGDTGELFF.

The V gene is TRBV27, the J gene TRBJ2-7; maybe TRBD2 (6 bases). V was clipped by 2 bases and J by 5 bases, with 10 bases between them. Germline CDR1 reads MNHEY; CDR2 reads SMNVEV (reference sequence). This CDR3 comprises 13 residues. The CDR3 spells CASSLGGSNEQYF. As DNA, the CDR3 is TGTGCCAGCAGTTTAGGGGGGAGTAACGAGCAGTACTTC.

The chain carries TRBV18 and TRBJ2-5, with a weak D call TRBD2 (5 bases). CDR3 length equals 15 residues. V dropped 0 bases and J dropped 4 bases, with 12 bases sitting between them. CDR1 is KGHSH, CDR2 LQKENI, per germline. For the CDR3, the DNA is TGTGCCAGCTCACCACCTGGCCTGGGGAGAGAGACCCAGTACTTC. It encodes CASSPPGLGRETQYF.

The CDR3 DNA sequence: TGTGCCAGCACCCCGGGACAGTCCTACGAGCAGTACTTC. This sequence encodes CASTPGQSYEQYF. The rearrangement links TRBV6-1 to TRBJ2-7, with 7 bases identical to TRBD1. V shed 7 bases, J shed 1 base, and the junction held 4 bases outside the gene matches. The CDR3 is 13 amino acids. Germline V gene lookup returns CDR1 MNHNS and CDR2 SASEGT.

This clone was seen a handful of times. This chain joins TRBV5-3 and TRBJ2-1; TRBD2 agrees at 13 bases. TRBV5-3 is an ORF, and what it does is uncertain. The V gene end was trimmed by 4 bases and the J gene end by 5 bases; junction bases not matched to a gene: 15. The CDR3 length is 19 residues. CDR3 nucleotide sequence: TGTGCCAGAAGCCCGGGACTAGCGGGATTTCTCCTCCTAGACAATGAGCAGTTCTTC. Translation: CARSPGLAGFLLLDNEQFF.

V and J are TRBV6-6 and TRBJ1-2, with no clear D. CDR1 and CDR2 from the germline V gene are MNHNY and SVGAGI (reference sequence). The CDR3 runs to 14 residues. V dropped 6 bases and J dropped 8 bases, with 19 bases sitting between them. Written as DNA, the CDR3 is TGTGCCAGCAGCCAAACGGGGTTTTTTGGAGGCTACACCTTC. It is translated as CASSQTGFFGGYTF.

The chain combines TRBV9 with TRBJ2-1; TRBD2 matches at 11 bases. This CDR3 has 17 residues. V shed 4 bases and J 4 bases; nucleotides not matched to a gene: 10. The germline CDR1 and CDR2 sequences are SGDLS and YYNGEE. The CDR3 region has the DNA TGTGCCAGCAGCTCTCCCCGACTAGCGGGGATATACAATGAGCAGTTCTTC. Translation: CASSSPRLAGIYNEQFF.

CDR3 region: CASSPGDIYEQYF. The CDR3 DNA sequence: TGTGCCAGCAGCCCCGGGGACATCTACGAGCAGTACTTC. The chain uses TRBV11-2 and TRBJ2-7; D is perhaps TRBD1 (6 bases). Trimming stripped 5 bases from V and 3 bases from J, with 11 bases between. The germline V gene has CDR1 SGHAT and CDR2 FQNNGV. This CDR3 spans 13 amino acids.

The chain recombines TRBV28 with TRBJ1-2; 7 bases align to TRBD1. Trimming at V came to 3 bases and at J to 2 bases, leaving 0 bases not matched to a gene. In germline, CDR1 is MDHEN, CDR2 SYDVKM. This CDR3 spans 13 amino acids. The CDR3 nucleotides read TGTGCCAGCAGTTTGGGACAGAACTATGGCTACACCTTC. It encodes CASSLGQNYGYTF.

The chain combines TRBV11-2 with TRBJ2-5, with TRBD2 matching over 8 bases. The V segment lost 0 bases and the J segment 7 bases; nucleotides outside the gene matches: 10. Germline V gene data show CDR1 as SGHAT and CDR2 as FQNNGV. CDR3 length: 16 residues. This CDR3 reads CASSLEEGLGVATQYF. In DNA form, the CDR3 reads TGTGCCAGCAGCTTAGAAGAGGGACTAGGAGTAGCGACCCAGTACTTC.

The chain employs TRBV29-1 and TRBJ1-1; D is possibly TRBD1 (6 bases). CDR3 length equals 12 residues. V dropped 8 bases and J dropped 8 bases, with 18 bases sitting between them. Germline V gives CDR1 SQVTM, CDR2 ANQGSEA. The CDR3 loop reads CSHSSDRREAFF. The CDR3 nucleotides are TGCAGCCACTCCTCCGACAGGAGAGAAGCTTTCTTT.

The gene calls are TRBV19 and TRBJ2-7, with TRBD2 identical over 12 bases. Germline loops: CDR1 LNHDA, CDR2 SQIVND (reference sequence). The length of the CDR3 is 14 residues. The V segment lost 7 bases and the J segment 4 bases; nucleotides outside the gene matches: 5. CDR3 sequence reads: CASTGTSGSYEQYF. The CDR3, as DNA: TGTGCCAGTACGGGGACTAGCGGGTCTTACGAGCAGTACTTC.